What follows are 25 T cell receptor beta chains derived from one specimen sequenced in a study of the immune and genomic landscape of osteosarcoma. Poor-prognosis osteosarcoma patients supplied post-treatment primary, local recurrence and metastasis tumor specimens. Some clones are missing from TCRdb's copy, which holds only in-frame ones; the method was immunoSEQ multiplex PCR. Of roughly 10,000 clones detected, approximately 64% appear once; the ten largest clones hold around 20%. Sequenced input: osteosarcoma tumor tissue from the lung. The origin of the receptors is a human donor with osteosarcoma.

The V gene is TRBV21-1, the J gene TRBJ2-1; the table's D call of TRBD2 was not tested on the DNA. TRBV21-1 is flagged as a pseudogene. The CDR3 length is 15 residues. As DNA, the CDR3 is TGTGCCAAATATTATAGCGGGAGTTCTTACAATGAGCAGTTCTTC. Translated: CAKYYSGSSYNEQFF.

The chain is built from TRBV7-9 and TRBJ1-4; a possible D gene is TRBD1 (6 bases). Trimming shortened V by 7 bases and J by 4 bases, and 16 bases separated the two germline ends. Germline CDR1 SEHNR, CDR2 FQNEAQ (reference sequence). There are 15 residues in the CDR3. The CDR3 DNA sequence: TGTGCCAGCATCAATCAGGGACACCGTAATGAAAAACTGTTTTTT. Amino acids: CASINQGHRNEKLFF.

This clone was found once. The chain carries TRBV2 and TRBJ2-3; TRBD2 matches at 7 bases. Germline CDR1 reads SNHLY; CDR2 reads FYNNEI. The V and J ends lost 6 bases and 4 bases, in that order; junction bases with no gene match: 16. The CDR3 consists of 17 residues. The CDR3 loop reads CASRTPLAGRTPDTQYF. CDR3 nucleotide sequence: TGTGCCAGCAGGACCCCCTTAGCGGGTCGAACCCCAGATACGCAGTATTTT.

This clone was seen a handful of times. CDR3: CASMTSGETQYF. The CDR3 coding sequence is TGTGCCAGTATGACTAGCGGGGAGACCCAGTACTTC. This rearrangement joins TRBV2 to TRBJ2-5, with 10 bases identical to TRBD2. The CDR3 has 12 residues. Germline V lookup: CDR1 SNHLY, CDR2 FYNNEI. V was pared by 9 bases and J by 5 bases, with 3 bases of the junction left unmatched.

The chain couples TRBV11-2 to TRBJ1-4; D is perhaps TRBD1 (6 bases). V lost 1 base and J lost 6, with 12 bases in between. This CDR3 has 15 residues. CDR1 and CDR2 from the germline V gene are SGHAT and FQNNGV. The CDR3 DNA reads as TGTGCCAGCAGCTTAGCGGGGGCGCGAGATGAAAAACTGTTTTTT. Its translation: CASSLAGARDEKLFF.

This clone appeared a few times. This sequence joins TRBV4-2 and TRBJ2-3; 7 nucleotides agree with TRBD1. CDR3 length: 16 amino acids. The germline CDR1 and CDR2 sequences are LGHNA and YNFKEQ. The V and J ends lost 1 base and 3 bases, in that order; junction bases with no gene match: 7. CDR3 nucleotides: TGTGCCAGCAGCCAAGGATTAGAGGGGGCTACAGATACGCAGTATTTT. Protein sequence: CASSQGLEGATDTQYF.

This sequence joins TRBV14 and TRBJ2-5, with 10 bases lining up with TRBD2. The junction had 5 bases not matched to a gene; V was cut back by 2 bases and J by 2 bases. Germline CDR1 reads SGHDN; CDR2 reads FVKESK. The length of the CDR3 is 16 residues. The CDR3 protein is CASSQSSGRGQETQYF. For the CDR3, the DNA is TGTGCCAGCAGCCAATCGAGCGGGAGGGGGCAAGAGACCCAGTACTTC.

This clone was observed a handful of times. The V gene is TRBV7-3, the J gene TRBJ1-1; D might be TRBD1 (5 bases). This CDR3 has 14 amino acids. The V end lost 1 base, the J end lost 5 bases, and 11 bases lay between the germline ends. The germline V gene has CDR1 SGHTA and CDR2 FQGTGA. The CDR3 here is CASSLSGGGTEAFF. The CDR3 DNA is TGTGCCAGCAGCTTAAGCGGGGGTGGAACTGAAGCTTTCTTT.

The chain links TRBV28 to TRBJ2-3; TRBD2 might be the D (6 bases). The length of the CDR3 is 16 residues. Between the trimmed V and J ends, which lost 5 bases and 0 bases, there was a span of 15 bases. Germline V gene lookup returns CDR1 MDHEN and CDR2 SYDVKM. The CDR3 nucleotides are TGTGCCAGCAGTCGCGCCGCGGCGGGGAGCACAGATACGCAGTATTTT. Translated: CASSRAAAGSTDTQYF.

The rearrangement links TRBV5-6 to TRBJ2-7, with D tentatively TRBD1 (5 bases). This CDR3 is 16 amino acids long. Germline loops: CDR1 SGHDT, CDR2 YYEEEE. Trimming shortened V by 3 bases and J by 0 bases, and 16 bases separated the two germline ends. Written as DNA, the CDR3 is TGTGCCAGCAGCTGGGAAAGGGGCTCAGCCTCCTACGAGCAGTACTTC. Residues: CASSWERGSASYEQYF.

This chain links TRBV12-5 with TRBJ2-5; D remains unclear. The CDR3 contains 14 residues. Trimming took 6 bases from V and 2 from J, leaving 13 bases between them. Germline-derived CDR1 and CDR2 are LGHNT and FRNRAP. The CDR3 reads CASGHGGGQETQYF. As DNA, the CDR3 is TGTGCTAGTGGACACGGTGGCGGACAAGAGACCCAGTACTTC.

This clone turned up a few times. CDR3 amino acids: CSATHQETQYF. The CDR3 DNA reads TGCAGTGCTACGCACCAAGAGACCCAGTACTTC. J is TRBJ2-5 and V is TRBV20-1, with D unclear. V lost 4 bases and J 0 bases, leaving 3 bases between the germline ends. The V gene's germline CDR1 is DFQATT and CDR2 SNEGSKA (reference sequence). CDR3 length: 11 amino acids.

This clone was detected a few times. The chain is built from TRBV7-9 and TRBJ1-1; D is uncertain. The CDR3 is 12 amino acids. The germline CDR1 and CDR2 sequences are SEHNR and FQNEAQ (reference sequence). The V and J ends lost 0 bases and 7 bases respectively, with 6 bases between them. CDR3 nucleotides: TGTGCCAGCAGCTTAGCGGCAGGTGAAGCTTTCTTT. Its translation is CASSLAAGEAFF.

DNA for the CDR3: TGTGCCACCGAAAGCACCATGAATTCACCCCTCCACTTT. As protein: CATESTMNSPLHF. V usage is TRBV2 and J usage is TRBJ1-6, with no clear D. V lost 10 bases, J lost 7 bases, and 14 bases lay in between. Per germline, CDR1 SNHLY and CDR2 FYNNEI. CDR3 length: 13 amino acids.

This clone was picked up one time. The chain employs TRBV5-8 and TRBJ2-2, with D unclear. In germline, CDR1 is SGHTS, CDR2 YDEGEE. The CDR3 contains 15 residues. Trimming shortened V by 0 bases and J by 6 bases, and 12 bases separated the two germline ends. CDR3 residues: CASSLGANLAGELFF. The CDR3, as DNA: TGTGCCAGCAGCTTGGGAGCGAATCTGGCCGGGGAGCTGTTTTTT.

The rearrangement uses TRBV2 and TRBJ2-3, with D maybe TRBD2 (5 bases). With 6 bases removed from V and 0 bases from J, the gap between germline ends came to 7 bases. Germline CDR1 SNHLY, CDR2 FYNNEI. The CDR3 totals 13 residues. CDR3 amino acids: CASRGGSTDTQYF. Written as DNA, the CDR3 is TGTGCCAGCAGGGGCGGGAGCACAGATACGCAGTATTTT.

J is TRBJ2-7 and V is TRBV29-1, with 9 positions matching TRBD1. The CDR3 extends over 13 amino acids. The V gene's germline CDR1 is SQVTM and CDR2 ANQGSEA. V dropped 4 bases and J dropped 7; count of bases not matched to a gene: 8. The CDR3 DNA reads TGCAGCGTTGGACAGGGGGACTTTAGGGAGCAGTACTTC. The encoded protein is CSVGQGDFREQYF.

The genes are TRBV6-6 and TRBJ2-2; D possibly corresponds to TRBD2 (5 bases). Germline V gene data show CDR1 as MNHNY and CDR2 as SVGAGI (reference sequence). CDR3 length: 15 amino acids. V lost 1 base and J 3 bases, leaving 9 bases between the germline ends. CDR3 DNA sequence: TGTGCCAGCAGTTACTTAAAGAGGGACACCGGGGAGCTGTTTTTT. This encodes CASSYLKRDTGELFF.

Details on this clone: The germline gene is not matched at one end of the junction; a read error may be the cause. V is TRBV27 and J is TRBJ2-5, with 9 positions matching TRBD1. Germline values: CDR1 MNHEY, CDR2 SMNVEV (reference sequence). CDR3 length equals 15 residues. CDR3 DNA sequence: TGTGCCAGCAGTTCCACAGGGGGCGCGCAAGGGACCCAGTACTTC. Translated: CASSSTGGAQGTQYF.

The V call is TRBV5-1, the J call TRBJ1-4; a weak D match, TRBD1 (5 bases). V lost 1 base to trimming and J lost 2 bases, with 12 bases between them. The CDR3 sequence is 16 residues long. Germline CDR1 is SGHRS and CDR2 is YFSETQ. As DNA, the CDR3 is TGCGCCAGCAGCTTGCAGGGTCTCGCGACTAATGAAAAACTGTTTTTT. Amino acids: CASSLQGLATNEKLFF.

The chain's CDR3 is CASSLGTSGIYEQYF. The CDR3 DNA follows: TGTGCCAGCAGTTTGGGGACTAGCGGGATATACGAGCAGTACTTC. The V call is TRBV27, the J call TRBJ2-5; 13 nucleotides align to TRBD2. The better agreement between TRBJ2-7 and the DNA end casts doubt on the J call. CDR3 length equals 15 residues. In germline, CDR1 is MNHEY, CDR2 SMNVEV (reference sequence).

CDR3 DNA: TGTGCCAGTAGTCAACAGGGGGGTCAGCCCCAGCATTTT. Translation: CASSQQGGQPQHF. This chain uses TRBV19 with TRBJ1-5, with TRBD1 matching over 8 bases. V was pared by 5 bases and J by 6 bases, with 3 bases of the junction left unmatched. Germline V gives CDR1 LNHDA, CDR2 SQIVND (reference sequence). This CDR3 is 13 amino acids long.

This clone was seen only a few times. In DNA, the CDR3 is TGTGCCAGCAGCGTAGGGGGGACACTCGAGCGGGAGCAGTACTTC. Translated, it gives CASSVGGTLEREQYF. V gene TRBV9 combines with J gene TRBJ2-7; weak D call: TRBD1 (6 bases). The CDR3 is 15 amino acids. Trimming took off 0 bases at V and 7 bases at J, with 17 bases between the two ends. Germline V CDR1 and CDR2: SGDLS, YYNGEE.

This clone was observed a single time. The CDR3 DNA is TGTGCCAGTTTAGATCCGGTTAGCTCCTACAATGAGCAGTTCTTC. Translation: CASLDPVSSYNEQFF. The V call is TRBV2, the J call TRBJ2-1; D gene unclear. Germline lookup yields CDR1 SNHLY and CDR2 FYNNEI. Trimming cost V 9 bases and J 0 bases, with 15 bases left between them. The CDR3 consists of 15 residues.

V and J are TRBV29-1 and TRBJ2-5; D gene unclear. V was cut by 0 bases and J by 5 bases, with 10 bases left in between. In germline, CDR1 is SQVTM, CDR2 ANQGSEA. The CDR3 consists of 13 residues. The CDR3 loop reads CSVEDGPGETQYF. CDR3 nucleotide sequence: TGCAGCGTTGAAGACGGACCGGGCGAGACCCAGTACTTC.